The present T cell receptor beta chain was sequenced within a study of blood T cell repertoires in COVID-19. Across the study: COVID-19 samples from acute and convalescent phases originated in the United States, Italy and Spain. T cells, B-cell-depleted T cells, or PBMCs provided the cDNA or gDNA that served as material.

In the original analysis: Reference gene primers were amplified, and this amplification served to estimate nucleated cell counts. TCRdb's table, derived via immunoSEQ multiplex PCR, lists solely in-frame clones and lacks some. V, J and clone size derive from that table, while D and trimming were established from the DNA sequence. The sample lists approximately 310,000 clones; approximately 87% were seen once. CDR1 and CDR2 from the germline V gene are SNHLY and FYNNEI. The CDR3 runs 13 residues. V lost 7 bases, J lost 1 base, and 11 bases lay in between. The chain carries TRBV2 and TRBJ2-7; tentative D call: TRBD2 (6 bases). Source material: peripheral blood. The sequence was collected from a woman between 45 and 65 years old who had recovered from COVID-19. The CDR3 coding sequence is TGTGCCAGCAAAAATGGGGGGTCCTACGAGCAGTACTTC. Translated, it gives CASKNGGSYEQYF. The variable domain in full, with the rest retrieved from reference TRBV2 and TRBJ2-7, is EPEVTQTPSHQVTQMGQEVILRCVPISNHLYFYWYRQILGQKVEFLVSFYNNEISEKSEIFDDQFSVERPDGSNFTLKIRSTKLEDSAMYFCASKNGGSYEQYFGPGTRLTVT.